The source of this TCR beta chain is a study of blood T cells in healthy people across ages (dated by TCRdb to about 2015). Regarding the research as a whole: Template switching captured roughly one uniquely barcoded TCR beta cDNA molecule per two T cells in model experiments. To track age-related changes in TCR beta repertoire diversity, the study relied on deep sequencing normalized with unique cDNA molecular identifiers. The donors were divided into four age groups: young (average approximately 17 years), middle-aged (around 37), aged (about 61) and long-lived (82). Using the same blood draw, the study looked at two additional independent replicas of 1 million unique cDNA reads for two donors, one aged 18 to 30 and the other aged 80 or older. To avoid experimental bias, donors of different ages were distributed randomly across sequencing lanes. General study outcomes and caveats: The percentage of naive T cells measured by flow cytometry correlated strongly with observed TCR beta diversity. Because the CMV infection status of the donors was unknown, age-related changes in expanded clonotypes may potentially have been confounded. As age increased, observed TCR beta diversity per million T cells dropped in a roughly linear way, and a significant reduction was already evident by age 40. Total diversity estimates from one million sequenced T cells were considered lower bounds and underestimates. Because profiling used bulk unsorted PBMCs, naive and antigen-experienced compartments could not be compared conclusively. The long-lived group showed more naive CD4+ T cells, fewer expanded clones and increased TCR diversity than the aged group, suggesting age selection.

Libraries were prepared through 5' RACE. TCRdb records Illumina HiSeq 2500 as the sequencer. The second PCR ran for roughly 7 to 12 cycles and used a J-beta primer mix along with a sample-barcoded 5' primer. A template-switch 5' adaptor carrying 12 random nucleotides introduced a unique molecular identifier onto each TCR beta cDNA molecule. At least 3 million CDR3-containing paired-end reads were obtained from each sample. First-strand cDNA was synthesized from all RNA with the Mint cDNA synthesis kit, primed by a TRBC-specific oligonucleotide. All cDNA was treated with uracil-DNA glycosylase and then went through a first 18-cycle PCR with the universal primers M1SS and BC2_uni_R. Turning to the authors' computational methods: For normalization, 1 million high-quality reads were randomly selected from each sample, with every read carrying a distinct molecular identifier. Instead of being binned into consensus sequences, reads that shared molecular identifiers were thrown out. MiTCR, with a Q25 quality threshold and the strictest error-elimination algorithm, was used for CDR3 identification, clonotype clustering and error correction. A nonparametric unseen species model with Euler transformation was used to estimate a lower bound on total TCR beta diversity. TCRdb trimmed public reads at Q25 via fastp, called clones via MiXCR and kept in-frame beta chains. Every distinct CDR3 protein forms one entry, paired with its most common genes and DNA. The V and J calls here are based on TCRdb, not the publication. The table for this sample lists over 1.5 million distinct CDR3 sequences; about 49% of them were counted only once. The ten largest clonotypes hold 2.1% of the sample.

The CDR3 covers 15 residues, taking in both the cysteine and the phenylalanine. The DNA shown is the 45-base CDR3, in frame from base 1. Trimming costs V 3 bases and J 3 bases, and their ends lie 14 bases apart. Systemically healthy Caucasian individuals from Russia, around 39 in total and aged about 6 to 100 years, were included as donors. Approximately 9.3 milliliters of peripheral blood were drawn from each donor into EDTA-treated Vacutainer tubes. Ficoll-Paque density-gradient centrifugation was used to isolate PBMCs, with at least 6.5 million obtained per sample. Total RNA was extracted from PBMCs with Trizol reagent, with at least 5.5 micrograms obtained per sample. For every donor, flow cytometry on a PBMC aliquot measured the percentage of naive CD45RAhigh/CD27high T cells. Comment on this clonotype: What this receptor recognizes is not known. Within one base of it there is no much larger clone, and no base qualities were kept.

Source material: blood. The clonotype was recovered from a woman between 35 and 50 years old in good health. The sequence links TRBV12-3 or TRBV12-4 to TRBJ1-2; the D gene assignment is ambiguous. Here is the DNA: TGTGCCAGCAGTTTTCGTAGTGGTGGTGACTATGGCTACACCTTC. Translated, this is CASSFRSGGDYGYTF.